This T cell receptor beta chain was captured in a study of blood T cell repertoires in COVID-19 (dated by TCRdb to about 2020). Looking at the study overall: The collaborator samples originated in the United States, Italy and Spain and spanned the acute and convalescent phases of COVID-19. Where available, HLA class I and class II types were obtained from metadata supplied by the sample provider rather than from assay-based typing. Deeply sampled blood TCRbeta repertoires from subjects exposed to, actively infected with, or recovered from COVID-19 were included in the dataset. The prospective study material was composed of cDNA or gDNA derived from T cells, B-cell-depleted T cells, or PBMCs. A freely available public database, intended as a resource for researchers studying the immune response to SARS-CoV-2, is where the repertoires were released. A de-identified subject ID, COVID-19 status, age in years and sex were almost always included in the sample metadata. The samples were drawn from the first 160 participants of the ongoing ImmuneRACE study and from 1,254 subjects provided by 6 global collaborators. Overall study outcomes, separate from this receptor: The amount of clinical and demographic metadata varied by source and participant and was provided uncurated.

The CDR3, from cysteine to phenylalanine, totals 15 residues. Only CDR3 DNA remains: 45 bases, in frame from the first base. Enrolling through a virtual design, the prospective study's participants ranged in age from roughly 18 to 89 years and lived across roughly 23 United States geographic areas. Cohort assignment in the prospective study relied on participant-reported clinical history from a screening survey and a study questionnaire. In the prospective study, mobile phlebotomists collected whole blood, serum and a nasopharyngeal or oropharyngeal swab from each participant. Over a roughly two-month period, participants in the prospective study had the option of providing additional blood draws and questionnaires. Before DNA extraction, prospective study blood samples were shipped either frozen or at room temperature. TCRbeta CDR3 regions were amplified from genomic DNA by means of the immunoSEQ Assay, a bias-controlled multiplex PCR. Regarding the original processing steps: The number of nucleated cells in each sample was estimated by amplification of reference gene primers within the assay. To quantify the absolute abundance of each unique TCRbeta CDR3 rearrangement, sequence reads were collapsed and filtered. For each sample, productive Simpson clonality was calculated as the square root of Simpson's diversity index across productive rearrangements. Held by TCRdb, this immuneACCESS table contains in-frame sequences only and omits some clones. Under half of the omission traces to an unresolved V gene where checked; the cause of the rest is unknown. That table supplies the V and J calls and clone size; D and trimming were determined from the DNA. The sample contains approximately 210,000 clones, around 84% of them found a single time. Of the sample, approximately 4.3% falls within the top ten clones.

Concerning this clone: Its antigen specificity is not known. One base away there is no much larger clone; base qualities are not given.

This receptor chain uses TRBV21-1 and TRBJ1-1. TRBV21-1 is termed a pseudogene. This clonotype was sampled from a man in his thirties or forties with acute COVID-19. Sequencing was carried out using PBMCs or T cells enriched from blood (not recorded which). The DNA reads as follows: TGTGCCAGCACCGCGTGGTGGGAGATGAACACTGAAGCTTTCTTT. Its translation is CASTAWWEMNTEAFF.